This TCR beta chain was captured in a study of T cells in Graves' hyperthyroidism and ophthalmopathy. Study-level points and caveats: Patients with ophthalmopathy were separated from those with stable hyperthyroidism by a 13 V-J model.

The study enrolled patients aged 18 to 65 with newly diagnosed hyperthyroidism of under 2 months' duration. This clonotype was found many times. Its antigen is currently unknown. Regions amplified from RNA transcripts were the TCR beta CDR3 regions. The HTBI primer set drove a first-round RT-PCR of the TCR CDR3. TCRdb reprocessed the multiplex PCR reads with MiXCR, giving one entry per CDR3 protein. The repertoire consists of a few hundred thousand distinct CDR3 sequences, with around 13% occurring once and the leading ten covering over 8.5%. This TCR was sampled from a woman under 30 with Graves' hyperthyroidism. Sequencing was performed on blood.

CDR3 bases: TGTGCCAGCAGCCTTTCAATAGATACGCAGTATTTT. Amino acids: CASSLSIDTQYF. The chain joins TRBV3-1 to TRBJ2-3; D uncertain. The germline CDR1 and CDR2 sequences are LGHDT and YNNKEL (reference sequence). Trimming took off 4 bases at V and 5 bases at J, with 7 bases between the two ends. The CDR3 contains 12 residues.